Listed below are T cell receptor beta chains from one sample, sequenced in a study of T-cell reconstitution after alpha-beta-depleted transplantation in children. TCRdb recomputed calls from the PCR reads with MiXCR, one row per CDR3 protein. The sample includes approximately 490,000 distinct CDR3 sequences, about an eighth of them seen just once. Sample: PBMCs from the stem cell graft donor, taken from the stem cell graft. These receptor sequences come from a human donor who donated a stem cell graft to a child with combined immunodeficiency. Both conserved end residues are part of each CDR3. D genes are given only for firm matches. Size is stated for part of the rows, as once, few or many counts, or as a class when the clone is expanded.

many,TRBV29-1,TRBJ1-3,-,CSGLVLDSGNTIYF,TGCAGCGGGCTGGTCTTAGACTCTGGAAACACCATATATTTT
few,TRBV7-2,TRBJ2-3,-,CASSLDTSTDTQYF,TGTGCCAGCAGCCTAGATACGAGCACAGATACGCAGTATTTT
-,TRBV2,TRBJ2-5,TRBD2,CASSRLLAGQETQYF,TGTGCCAGCAGCCGTCTCTTAGCGGGCCAAGAGACCCAGTACTTC
-,TRBV12-3/TRBV12-4,TRBJ2-1,-,CASSRPRGSYNEQFF,TGTGCCAGCAGTAGGCCCCGAGGCTCCTACAATGAGCAGTTCTTC
-,TRBV27,TRBJ2-3,-,CASRLAGWAGDTDTQYF,TGTGCCAGCAGACTAGCAGGGTGGGCAGGGGACACAGATACGCAGTATTTT
-,TRBV5-1,TRBJ2-7,-,CASSLGQGATLGPYEQYF,TGCGCCAGCAGCTTGGGTCAGGGAGCTACCCTCGGTCCCTACGAGCAGTACTTC
-,TRBV27,TRBJ2-2,TRBD2,CASSKTSGYTGELFF,TGTGCCAGCAGTAAGACTAGCGGATACACCGGGGAGCTGTTTTTT
few,TRBV29-1,TRBJ1-1,-,CSVEDSGNTEAFF,TGCAGCGTTGAAGATTCAGGGAACACTGAAGCTTTCTTT
many,TRBV15,TRBJ2-5,TRBD1,CATSRPGQRQETQYF,TGTGCCACCAGCAGACCGGGACAGAGGCAAGAGACCCAGTACTTC
few,TRBV4-3,TRBJ2-5,TRBD2,CASSPVAGGPETQYF,TGCGCCAGCAGCCCCGTAGCGGGGGGGCCTGAGACCCAGTACTTC
-,TRBV7-2,TRBJ2-1,TRBD1,CASSTDRGWYNEQFF,TGTGCCAGCAGCACCGACAGGGGGTGGTACAATGAGCAGTTCTTC
few,TRBV6-1,TRBJ2-7,-,CASSVRTHSYEQYF,TGTGCCAGCAGTGTGAGGACACATTCCTACGAGCAGTACTTC
few,TRBV6-2/TRBV6-3,TRBJ2-2,TRBD2,CASSRLASGELFF,TGTGCCAGCAGTAGACTAGCCTCCGGGGAGCTGTTTTTT
few,TRBV12-3/TRBV12-4,TRBJ1-2,-,CASSFTSANYGYTF,TGTGCCAGCAGTTTTACGTCAGCCAACTATGGCTACACCTTC
many,TRBV6-2/TRBV6-3,TRBJ2-7,-,CASSDHYEQYF,TGTGCCAGCAGTGACCACTACGAGCAGTACTTC
-,TRBV24-1,TRBJ2-1,TRBD2,CATSDASRGLAGGGEQFF,TGTGCCACCAGTGATGCTAGCAGGGGCCTAGCGGGAGGGGGTGAGCAGTTCTTC
-,TRBV7-9,TRBJ2-1,TRBD2,CASSLEPGLGTNEQFF,TGTGCCAGCAGCCTTGAACCGGGACTAGGAACCAATGAGCAGTTCTTC
few,TRBV10-3,TRBJ2-3,-,CAISPRDTRTDTQYF,TGTGCCATCTCGCCCCGGGACACCCGCACAGATACGCAGTATTTT
-,TRBV15,TRBJ2-1,TRBD1,CATSRDGDRGWGSYNEQFF,TGTGCCACCAGCAGAGATGGGGACAGGGGCTGGGGCTCCTACAATGAGCAGTTCTTC
many,TRBV14,TRBJ2-7,-,CASSRRGDEQYF,TGTGCCAGCAGCCGTCGAGGGGACGAGCAGTACTTC
few,TRBV10-3,TRBJ2-1,TRBD2,CAISGTSGGATYNEQFF,TGTGCCATCAGCGGGACTAGCGGGGGGGCTACCTACAATGAGCAGTTCTTC
-,TRBV13,TRBJ2-1,-,CASRLGGWTYNEQFF,TGTGCCAGCCGCCTTGGGGGGTGGACCTACAATGAGCAGTTCTTC
many,TRBV12-3/TRBV12-4,TRBJ1-1,-,CASSPPPGRLGHEAFF,TGTGCCAGCAGTCCCCCACCGGGACGCCTGGGGCATGAAGCTTTCTTT
many,TRBV7-9,TRBJ2-1,-,CASRGVGDEQFF,TGTGCCAGTAGAGGAGTTGGGGATGAGCAGTTCTTC
many,TRBV25-1,TRBJ2-1,TRBD1,CASSDFRGHEQFF,TGTGCCAGCAGTGATTTCAGGGGGCATGAGCAGTTCTTC
few,TRBV2,TRBJ2-5,-,CASTRVGTQYF,TGTGCCAGCACCCGGGTGGGGACCCAGTACTTC
few,TRBV7-2,TRBJ2-5,-,CASSNTGLETQYF,TGTGCCAGCAGCAATACAGGGTTAGAGACCCAGTACTTC
-,TRBV11-2,TRBJ2-7,TRBD1,CASSPPTGWLYEQYF,TGTGCCAGCAGCCCGCCGACAGGGTGGCTCTACGAGCAGTACTTC
-,TRBV7-8,TRBJ2-7,-,CASSLEGQGPYEQYF,TGTGCCAGCAGCTTAGAAGGGCAGGGACCCTACGAGCAGTACTTC
many,TRBV29-1,TRBJ2-3,-,CSVGGTDTQYF,TGCAGCGTTGGTGGGACAGATACGCAGTATTTT
few,TRBV6-5,TRBJ2-7,TRBD1,CASSSGTEGYEQYF,TGTGCCAGCAGTTCGGGGACAGAAGGCTACGAGCAGTACTTC
many,TRBV20-1,TRBJ1-4,-,CSAGGKGNEKLFF,TGCAGTGCCGGGGGTAAAGGGAATGAAAAACTGTTTTTT
-,TRBV24-1,TRBJ2-4,TRBD1,CATSDMGQGAPKNIQYF,TGTGCCACCAGTGATATGGGACAGGGGGCTCCCAAAAACATTCAGTACTTC
few,TRBV7-9,TRBJ2-2,TRBD2,CASSPPGGRGSGELFF,TGTGCCAGCAGCCCTCCCGGTGGGAGGGGAAGCGGGGAGCTGTTTTTT
-,TRBV27,TRBJ1-6,-,CASSLSHGGPLHF,TGTGCCAGCAGTTTAAGCCACGGTGGACCCCTCCACTTT
few,TRBV29-1,TRBJ1-1,-,CSVQGGRGAEAFF,TGCAGCGTCCAAGGGGGGCGGGGGGCTGAAGCTTTCTTT
few,TRBV7-2,TRBJ2-7,TRBD1,CASRLQGAEQYF,TGTGCCAGCCGGTTACAGGGGGCCGAGCAGTACTTC
few,TRBV20-1,TRBJ1-1,-,CSARDHAEAFF,TGCAGTGCTAGAGATCATGCAGAAGCTTTCTTT
few,TRBV6-1,TRBJ2-3,-,CASLDRPGITDTQYF,TGTGCCAGCCTCGACAGGCCGGGGATTACAGATACGCAGTATTTT
-,TRBV12-3/TRBV12-4,TRBJ2-7,-,CASSFGEPGEQYF,TGTGCCAGCAGTTTTGGGGAGCCGGGCGAGCAGTACTTC
-,TRBV14,TRBJ2-7,-,CASSQEGSYEQYF,TGTGCCAGCAGCCAAGAGGGCAGTTACGAGCAGTACTTC